The 22 T cell receptor beta chains presented below share a single source sample, sequenced in a study of blood T cell repertoires in COVID-19. Assay: immunoSEQ multiplex PCR; the TCRdb copy retains only in-frame clones and omits some. The data hold approximately 76,000 clones, with around 83% observed a single time. Material for sequencing was peripheral blood. The receptors originated from a man at least 80 years old with active or convalescent COVID-19.

This chain links TRBV6-4 with TRBJ2-1, with TRBD1 matching over 7 bases. Germline V CDR1 and CDR2: MRHNA, SNTAGT. There are 15 residues in the CDR3. J was trimmed by 8 bases and V by 6 bases; bases with no gene match: 13. The CDR3 loop reads CASRKTGTVFHEQFF. CDR3 nucleotide sequence: TGTGCCAGCAGGAAGACAGGGACGGTTTTCCATGAGCAGTTCTTC.

This chain uses TRBV18 with TRBJ2-7, with 8 bases aligning to TRBD1. This CDR3 is 15 amino acids long. Germline V CDR1 and CDR2: KGHSH, LQKENI. With 6 bases clipped from V and 6 bases from J, the junction kept 13 bases outside the gene matches. The CDR3 protein is CASSTRGQGAGEQYF. DNA for the CDR3: TGTGCCAGCTCTACCAGGGGCCAGGGGGCGGGCGAGCAGTACTTC. Full variable domain (rest looked up from reference TRBV18 and TRBJ2-7): NAGVMQNPRHLVRRRGQEARLRCSPMKGHSHVYWYRQLPEEGLKFMVYLQKENIIDESGMPKERFSAEFPKEGPSILRIQQVVRGDSAAYFCASSTRGQGAGEQYFGPGTRLTVT.

Only a few counts were recorded for this clone. The chain uses TRBV6-5 and TRBJ2-7; D possibly corresponds to TRBD2 (7 bases). The CDR3 sequence is 15 residues long. Trimming took 2 bases from V and 0 from J, leaving 11 bases between them. CDR1 and CDR2 from the germline V gene are MNHEY and SVGAGI. The CDR3 is CASSYRAGASYEQYF. DNA for the CDR3: TGTGCCAGCAGTTACCGCGCGGGGGCCTCCTACGAGCAGTACTTC.

The rearrangement links TRBV20-1 to TRBJ2-1; D unresolved. This CDR3 spans 10 amino acids. CDR1 and CDR2 from the germline V gene are DFQATT and SNEGSKA (reference sequence). V dropped 6 bases and J dropped 7 bases, with 7 bases sitting between them. The CDR3 loop is CSAIDNEQFF. The CDR3 DNA reads as TGCAGTGCGATAGATAATGAGCAGTTCTTC.

With regard to this clone: The sample has other DNA sequences that encode this CDR3 too. CDR3: CASSQGGAREKLFF. The CDR3 DNA reads TGTGCCAGCAGCCAAGGGGGCGCGAGAGAAAAACTGTTTTTT. This chain links TRBV3-1 (or the pseudogene TRBV3-2) with TRBJ1-4; D perhaps matches TRBD1 (5 bases). Trimming removed 1 base at V and 8 bases at J, with 11 bases between. Germline CDR1 LGHDT, CDR2 YNNKEL (reference sequence). This CDR3 has 14 amino acids.

This clone was observed once. The J gene is TRBJ2-1, the V gene TRBV28, with TRBD2 identical over 12 bases. The CDR3 covers 17 residues. The trim removed 4 bases at V and 5 bases at J, leaving 9 bases unmatched. Per the germline V gene, CDR1 is MDHEN and CDR2 is SYDVKM. The CDR3 DNA is TGTGCCAGCAGTTCGCTTATCGGACTAGCGGGAAACAATGAGCAGTTCTTC. As protein: CASSSLIGLAGNNEQFF.

This rearrangement joins TRBV29-1 to TRBJ2-4; 13 bases match TRBD2. The CDR3 is made up of 17 amino acids. Per the germline V gene, CDR1 is SQVTM and CDR2 is ANQGSEA. With 0 bases clipped from V and 2 bases from J, the junction kept 4 bases outside the gene matches. The CDR3 region is CSVEETSGRFTKNIQYF. The CDR3 DNA reads as TGCAGCGTTGAAGAGACTAGCGGGAGGTTTACCAAAAACATTCAGTACTTC.

The genes are TRBV5-1 and TRBJ2-3; 10 bases fit TRBD2. This CDR3 has 17 residues. CDR1 is SGHRS, CDR2 YFSETQ, per germline. The trim removed 4 bases at V and 9 bases at J, leaving 17 bases unmatched. CDR3 coding DNA: TGCGCCAGCAGCACTCAAGCGGGAGGGCCGAGTCAAGCGACGCAGTATTTT. Protein sequence: CASSTQAGGPSQATQYF.

The J gene is TRBJ1-2, the V gene TRBV27, with 7 bases fitting TRBD1. In germline, CDR1 is MNHEY, CDR2 SMNVEV (reference sequence). The trim removed 3 bases at V and 4 bases at J, leaving 17 bases unmatched. This CDR3 contains 18 residues. CDR3 in amino acids: CASSFRTVGQSNGYGYTF. In DNA form, the CDR3 reads TGTGCCAGCAGTTTTAGGACCGTGGGACAGTCGAATGGCTATGGCTACACCTTC.

This chain connects TRBV2 to TRBJ1-2, with D uncertain. The CDR3 totals 12 residues. V was pared by 3 bases and J by 4 bases, with 6 bases between. CDR1 and CDR2 from the germline V gene are SNHLY and FYNNEI. CDR3 residues: CASSERSYGYTF. The CDR3 region has the DNA TGTGCCAGCAGTGAGCGGAGCTATGGCTACACCTTC.

The J gene is TRBJ1-2, the V gene TRBV19, with 7 positions matching TRBD1. Germline CDR1 and CDR2: LNHDA and SQIVND (reference sequence). Unmatched junction bases numbered 4, after V lost 6 bases and J lost 0 bases. This CDR3 has 14 residues. The CDR3 bases are TGTGCCAGTAGCCCACAGGGGTCTAACTATGGCTACACCTTC. Translated: CASSPQGSNYGYTF.

This rearrangement joins TRBV4-2 to TRBJ2-1; D is possibly TRBD2 (6 bases). Trimming stripped 0 bases from V and 2 bases from J, with 17 bases between. From germline, CDR1 is LGHNA and CDR2 YNFKEQ. The CDR3 extends over 18 amino acids. This CDR3 reads CASSQEPLYSGPYNEQFF. Written as DNA, the CDR3 is TGTGCCAGCAGCCAAGAGCCCCTCTATAGCGGCCCCTACAATGAGCAGTTCTTC.

V is TRBV30 and J is TRBJ1-6; the D gene is possibly TRBD1 (6 bases). V gave up 2 bases and J gave up 9 bases, with 17 bases separating them. The CDR3 spans 15 residues. Germline V lookup: CDR1 GTSNPN, CDR2 SVGIG (reference sequence). The CDR3 DNA is TGTGCCTGGAGTATCAGGACAGTGAGGGGTTCACCCCTCCACTTT. Encoded protein: CAWSIRTVRGSPLHF. Full variable domain (remainder filled in from reference TRBV30 and TRBJ1-6): SQTIHQWPATLVQPVGSPLSLECTVEGTSNPNLYWYRQAAGRGLQLLFYSVGIGQISSEVPQNLSASRPQDRQFILSSKKLLLSDSGFYLCAWSIRTVRGSPLHFGNGTRLTVT.

The rearrangement uses TRBV6-1 and TRBJ1-2; TRBD1 matches at 8 bases. CDR1 MNHNS and CDR2 SASEGT come from the germline V gene. The CDR3 consists of 14 residues. Unmatched junction bases numbered 7, after V lost 2 bases and J lost 8 bases. This CDR3 is CASSETGQGWGYTF. The CDR3 DNA follows: TGTGCCAGCAGTGAAACAGGACAGGGTTGGGGCTACACCTTC.

The gene calls are TRBV15 and TRBJ1-2; D is possibly TRBD1 (6 bases). Germline CDR1 is LNHNV and CDR2 is YYDKDF (reference sequence). Between the trimmed V and J ends, which lost 0 bases and 8 bases, there was a span of 19 bases. The CDR3 is made up of 16 amino acids. The CDR3 spells CATSREDRPSSKGYTF. The CDR3 DNA reads TGTGCCACCAGCAGAGAAGACAGGCCCTCATCAAAAGGCTACACCTTC. The variable domain in full, with the rest retrieved from reference TRBV15 and TRBJ1-2, is DAMVIQNPRYQVTQFGKPVTLSCSQTLNHNVMYWYQQKSSQAPKLLFHYYDKDFNNEADTPDNFQSRRPNTSFCFLDIRSPGLGDTAMYLCATSREDRPSSKGYTFGSGTRLTVV.

The rearrangement links TRBV6-5 to TRBJ1-2; possibly TRBD1 for D (6 bases). The CDR3 has 12 residues. The V gene lost 8 bases and the J gene lost 2 bases, with 9 bases spanning the gap. From germline, CDR1 is MNHEY and CDR2 SVGAGI. The chain's CDR3 is CASRRGNYGYTF. CDR3 sequence (DNA): TGTGCCAGCCGCAGGGGAAACTATGGCTACACCTTC.

The chain uses TRBV19 and TRBJ1-4; no definite D call. Per germline, CDR1 LNHDA and CDR2 SQIVND (reference sequence). V was cut by 3 bases and J by 5 bases, with 10 bases left in between. The CDR3 runs to 14 residues. The DNA for the CDR3 is TGTGCCAGTAGTATTTATGCGGTAAATGAAAAACTGTTTTTT. As protein: CASSIYAVNEKLFF.

This clone has only one observation. The CDR3 reads CASTLAGGGGETQYF. DNA of the CDR3: TGTGCCAGCACCCTAGCGGGGGGCGGGGGAGAGACCCAGTACTTC. The genes are TRBV25-1 and TRBJ2-5; 11 positions agree with TRBD2. Looked up from germline, CDR1 is MGHDK and CDR2 is SYGVNS. V lost 7 bases and J lost 4; bases outside the gene matches: 8. CDR3 length: 15 amino acids.

The genes are TRBV9 and TRBJ2-1; possible D gene TRBD1, 6 bases. Germline CDR1 SGDLS, CDR2 YYNGEE. V lost 4 bases, J lost 0 bases, and 11 bases lay in between. There are 15 residues in the CDR3. The CDR3 region has the DNA TGTGCCAGCAGCCTTCAACAGGGCTCCTACAATGAGCAGTTCTTC. This codes for CASSLQQGSYNEQFF.

The chain couples TRBV11-3 to TRBJ2-2, with a tentative D call TRBD2 (5 bases). The ends were cut back, 5 bases at V and 4 bases at J, with 14 bases in the middle. The CDR3 has 15 amino acids. Germline V CDR1 and CDR2: SGHNT, YENEEA. The chain's CDR3 is CASSASGRPTGELFF. The CDR3 DNA is TGTGCCAGCAGCGCCAGCGGCAGACCCACCGGGGAGCTGTTTTTT.

The J gene is TRBJ2-7, the V gene TRBV4-3; D gene ambiguous. Per the germline V gene, CDR1 is LGHNA and CDR2 is YSLEER. The germline V and J ends were trimmed by 0 bases and 0 bases, with 6 bases remaining between them. The CDR3 is 14 residues long. The CDR3 nucleotides are TGCGCCAGCAGCCAAGACCTTGTCTCCTACGAGCAGTACTTC. Translated: CASSQDLVSYEQYF.

The V gene is TRBV5-4, the J gene TRBJ2-2; 7 nucleotides line up with TRBD2. The CDR3 has 16 residues. J gave up 6 bases and V 4 bases, and 12 bases lay outside the gene matches. From germline, CDR1 is SGHNT and CDR2 YYREEE (reference sequence). The CDR3: CASSPPGAGAAGELFF. In DNA, the CDR3 is TGTGCCAGCAGCCCCCCTGGGGCGGGAGCTGCCGGGGAGCTGTTTTTT.